The 32 T cell receptor beta chains reported below all come from one sample, sequenced in a study of cytomegalovirus exposure and HLA in healthy donors. PCR used 60 Vbeta primers and 13 Jbeta primers. TCRdb's copy holds only in-frame clones and misses some; the assay was immunoSEQ multiplex PCR. The data contain 75,000 to 100,000 clones, about four fifths of them seen just once; the ten biggest clones take up approximately 10%. Sequencing was done on a sample of PBMCs. Every receptor here comes from a man younger than 30 in good health and CMV-seropositive.

The rearrangement uses TRBV7-8 and TRBJ2-7; TRBD2 is a possible D gene (5 bases). This CDR3 is built from 15 residues. The germline V and J ends were trimmed by 5 bases and 3 bases, with 17 bases remaining between them. The germline gives CDR1 SGHVS, CDR2 FQNEAQ. In DNA form, the CDR3 reads TGTGCCAGCAGCAGACGGCGGGCCTTCGACTACGAGCAGTACTTC. This sequence encodes CASSRRRAFDYEQYF. The whole variable domain, filled in from reference TRBV7-8 and TRBJ2-7, reads GAGVSQSPRYKVAKRGQDVALRCDPISGHVSLFWYQQALGQGPEFLTYFQNEAQLDKSGLPSDRFFAERPEGSVSTLKIQRTQQEDSAVYLCASSRRRAFDYEQYFGPGTRLTVT.

The rearrangement uses TRBV4-2 and TRBJ1-2; 7 positions agree with TRBD1. Germline V gene lookup returns CDR1 LGHNA and CDR2 YNFKEQ. The CDR3 spans 17 residues. Trimming took 1 base from V and 1 from J; bases not matched to a gene: 9. CDR3 nucleotides: TGTGCCAGCAGCCAAGGAGGGACAGTCCTGAGTAACTATGGCTACACCTTC. It is translated as CASSQGGTVLSNYGYTF.

In DNA form, the CDR3 reads TGTGCCAGCAGTGGGCGGGACAGGGTGGATTGGAACACTGAAGCTTTCTTT. Its protein is CASSGRDRVDWNTEAFF. This chain joins TRBV6-1 and TRBJ1-1; the match to TRBD1 covers 9 bases. CDR1 and CDR2 (germline): MNHNS, SASEGT. The CDR3 runs to 17 residues. With V trimmed by 4 bases and J by 1 base, 10 bases remained unmatched.

The chain joins TRBV30 to TRBJ1-1; D is perhaps TRBD1 (5 bases). The germline V and J ends were trimmed by 5 bases and 1 base, with 11 bases remaining between them. The germline gives CDR1 GTSNPN, CDR2 SVGIG (reference sequence). The CDR3 runs to 13 residues. CDR3 protein: CAWSWGPNTEAFF. The CDR3 bases are TGTGCCTGGTCATGGGGCCCGAACACTGAAGCTTTCTTT. The variable domain in full, completed from reference TRBV30 and TRBJ1-1, reads SQTIHQWPATLVQPVGSPLSLECTVEGTSNPNLYWYRQAAGRGLQLLFYSVGIGQISSEVPQNLSASRPQDRQFILSSKKLLLSDSGFYLCAWSWGPNTEAFFGQGTRLTVV.

V and J are TRBV4-1 and TRBJ2-7, with 10 bases fitting TRBD1. CDR3 size: 17 residues. V was clipped by 4 bases and J by 6 bases; unmatched bases: 15. Germline V gene lookup returns CDR1 MGHRA and CDR2 YSYEKL. The CDR3 region has the DNA TGCGCCAGCAGCCCGACCTTCGACAGGGGGCTGTTCTTCGAGCAGTACTTC. Amino acid sequence: CASSPTFDRGLFFEQYF.

Comment on this clone: The sample contains more than one DNA sequence encoding this CDR3. The V gene is TRBV28, the J gene TRBJ1-2; D is unresolved. Trimming stripped 6 bases from V and 13 bases from J, with 12 bases between. From germline, CDR1 is MDHEN and CDR2 SYDVKM. The CDR3 is 10 residues long. The CDR3 region is CASSSTGSTF. CDR3 coding DNA: TGTGCCAGCAGCTCCACCGGGTCCACCTTC.

V usage is TRBV5-1 and J usage is TRBJ2-7; D is uncertain. Looked up from germline, CDR1 is SGHRS and CDR2 is YFSETQ. CDR3 length: 14 amino acids. Trimming shortened V by 4 bases and J by 6 bases, and 17 bases separated the two germline ends. CDR3 coding DNA: TGCGCCAGCAGCCCCAGACTCCCGCCGGGCGAGCAGTACTTC. Its protein product is CASSPRLPPGEQYF.

The rearrangement joins TRBV9 to TRBJ2-5; TRBD1 aligns across 7 bases. The length of the CDR3 is 15 residues. Trimming cost V 3 bases and J 1 base; bases outside gene matches: 6. The germline CDR1 and CDR2 sequences are SGDLS and YYNGEE. The CDR3: CASSAGTASQETQYF. As DNA, the CDR3 is TGTGCCAGCAGCGCCGGGACAGCGAGCCAAGAGACCCAGTACTTC.

This clone was seen a handful of times. The chain recombines TRBV6-1 with TRBJ1-2; unclear D gene. The CDR3 is made up of 10 amino acids. The germline CDR1 and CDR2 sequences are MNHNS and SASEGT. V lost 10 bases, J lost 7 bases, and 10 bases lay in between. The DNA of the CDR3 is TGTGCCACAACTAGGGCTGGCTACACCTTC. Amino acids: CATTRAGYTF.

The rearrangement uses TRBV6-1 and TRBJ1-6, with 7 positions matching TRBD1. This CDR3 contains 15 residues. In germline, CDR1 is MNHNS, CDR2 SASEGT. J was trimmed by 9 bases and V by 4 bases; bases with no gene match: 9. CDR3 loop: CASSVPLGGTSPLHF. CDR3 nucleotide sequence: TGTGCCAGCAGTGTTCCCTTAGGGGGCACTTCACCCCTCCACTTT.

This clone was observed a handful of times. The chain joins TRBV4-2 to TRBJ1-1; 12 bases line up with TRBD1. V gave up 6 bases and J gave up 0 bases; unmatched junction bases: 5. The CDR3 has 16 residues. The germline gives CDR1 LGHNA, CDR2 YNFKEQ. The CDR3 sequence is CASRTGTGGMNTEAFF. Written as DNA, the CDR3 is TGTGCCAGCAGAACGGGGACAGGGGGCATGAACACTGAAGCTTTCTTT.

This clone was seen a few times. J is TRBJ2-2 and V is TRBV18; no firm D call. The V end lost 0 bases, the J end lost 6 bases, and 8 bases lay between the germline ends. Germline V gives CDR1 KGHSH, CDR2 LQKENI. There are 14 residues in the CDR3. DNA of the CDR3: TGTGCCAGCTCACCACCGAGCCTCCCCGGGGAGCTGTTTTTT. Encoded protein: CASSPPSLPGELFF.

There are a few counts of this clone. This chain connects TRBV6-5 to TRBJ2-6, with D unclear. The CDR3 is 14 amino acids. Germline V gives CDR1 MNHEY, CDR2 SVGAGI. Trimming left V 5 bases short and J 2 bases short, with 7 bases between. This CDR3 reads CASSRLAGANVLTF. The CDR3 bases are TGTGCCAGCAGTCGATTAGCTGGGGCCAACGTCCTGACTTTC.

V and J are TRBV6-4 and TRBJ2-3; 10 bases align to TRBD2. The CDR3 has 17 amino acids. The germline V gene encodes CDR1 MRHNA and CDR2 SNTAGT. V dropped 0 bases and J dropped 3; count of bases not matched to a gene: 6. The chain's CDR3 is CASSDSRLAGVTDTQYF. CDR3 bases: TGTGCCAGCAGTGACTCGCGGCTAGCGGGGGTGACAGATACGCAGTATTTT.

The chain has TRBV4-2 and TRBJ2-5; 9 bases map to TRBD2. The germline V gene has CDR1 LGHNA and CDR2 YNFKEQ. The CDR3 sequence is 15 residues long. J was trimmed by 4 bases and V by 4 bases; bases with no gene match: 7. The CDR3 nucleotides are TGTGCCAGCAGCCCCGTGCGGGGGGGAACAGAGACCCAGTACTTC. Translated: CASSPVRGGTETQYF.

This clone was found a few times. The V gene is TRBV7-9, the J gene TRBJ2-1, with D possibly TRBD1 on 5 matching bases. Germline loops: CDR1 SEHNR, CDR2 FQNEAQ (reference sequence). With 7 bases removed from V and 1 base from J, the gap between germline ends came to 14 bases. This CDR3 is 15 amino acids long. The CDR3 protein is CASTPDSSSYNEQFF. In DNA form, the CDR3 reads TGTGCCAGCACCCCCGACAGCTCGTCCTACAATGAGCAGTTCTTC.

The chain has TRBV7-8 and TRBJ1-4, with a weak D call TRBD1 (6 bases). Germline V gene data show CDR1 as SGHVS and CDR2 as FQNEAQ. V was trimmed by 2 bases and J by 8 bases, leaving 15 bases between them. CDR3 length: 15 amino acids. This chain's CDR3 is CASSLRGIEGEKLFF. DNA of the CDR3: TGTGCCAGCAGCTTAAGGGGGATTGAGGGCGAAAAACTGTTTTTT.

The chain is built from TRBV10-3 and TRBJ2-5; 9 bases agree with TRBD1. The J call may be incorrect, as the DNA end agrees better with TRBJ2-7. The CDR3 consists of 14 residues. CDR1 and CDR2 from the germline V gene are ENHRY and SYGVKD. CDR3 in DNA: TGTGCCATCAGTGTAGGGACAGGGATCTACGAGCAGTACTTC. This codes for CAISVGTGIYEQYF.

CDR3 loop: CASSPGVVGTEAFF. As DNA, the CDR3 is TGTGCCAGCAGTCCAGGGGTAGTTGGTACTGAAGCTTTCTTT. This chain links TRBV7-9 with TRBJ1-1; possible D gene TRBD1, 6 bases. Germline CDR1 and CDR2: SEHNR and FQNEAQ (reference sequence). Between the trimmed V and J ends, which lost 6 bases and 5 bases, there was a span of 16 bases. The CDR3 is 14 amino acids. The variable domain in full, with the rest retrieved from reference TRBV7-9 and TRBJ1-1, is DTGVSQNPRHKITKRGQNVTFRCDPISEHNRLYWYRQTLGQGPEFLTYFQNEAQLEKSRLLSDRFSAERPKGSFSTLEIQRTEQGDSAMYLCASSPGVVGTEAFFGQGTRLTVV.

This clone occurred a few times. The chain couples TRBV19 to TRBJ2-1; D is unclear. This CDR3 is built from 15 residues. Germline values: CDR1 LNHDA, CDR2 SQIVND (reference sequence). V lost 1 base to trimming and J lost 0 bases, with 7 bases between them. CDR3 protein: CASSIGQNSYNEQFF. The CDR3 DNA follows: TGTGCCAGTAGTATAGGACAAAACTCCTACAATGAGCAGTTCTTC.

This rearrangement joins TRBV11-2 to TRBJ2-7; 9 bases are shared with TRBD2. This CDR3 has 16 residues. Germline V lookup: CDR1 SGHAT, CDR2 FQNNGV. J was trimmed by 3 bases and V by 5 bases; bases with no gene match: 11. CDR3 DNA: TGTGCCAGCAGCGGGGTCCTAGCGGGGCTTCACTACGAGCAGTACTTC. It is translated as CASSGVLAGLHYEQYF.

For this clone: The conserved closing phenylalanine or tryptophan is absent in this CDR3, likely reflecting a read error. This chain connects TRBV30 to TRBJ1-4; 7 bases line up with TRBD1. This CDR3 region has 15 residues. The V segment lost 2 bases and the J segment 8 bases; nucleotides outside the gene matches: 11. CDR1 and CDR2 from the germline V gene are GTSNPN and SVGIG (reference sequence). CDR3 in amino acids: CAWSTRDRVGEKLFL. The CDR3, as DNA: TGTGCCTGGAGTACCCGCGACAGGGTAGGGGAAAAACTGTTTCTT.

This rearrangement joins TRBV2 to TRBJ2-3; D ambiguous. The V end lost 3 bases, the J end lost 1 base, and 26 bases lay between the germline ends. The CDR3 sequence is 20 residues long. Germline CDR1 reads SNHLY; CDR2 reads FYNNEI. The CDR3 sequence: CASSDPLSGALALRTDTQYF. As DNA, the CDR3 is TGTGCCAGCAGTGACCCTCTTTCGGGTGCGCTCGCTCTGCGCACAGATACGCAGTATTTT.

The chain uses TRBV9 and TRBJ2-3; D remains ambiguous. Germline V gives CDR1 SGDLS, CDR2 YYNGEE. The CDR3 consists of 14 residues. Trimming removed 0 bases from V and 5 bases from J, with 10 bases in between. CDR3 sequence (DNA): TGTGCCAGCAGCGTAGTGGGCTCCCGAGATACGCAGTATTTT. This encodes CASSVVGSRDTQYF.

This chain connects TRBV7-9 to TRBJ2-7, with D possibly matching TRBD1 (7 bases). V was shortened by 4 bases and J by 12 bases, with 16 bases between the two germline ends. Germline V gene data show CDR1 as SEHNR and CDR2 as FQNEAQ (reference sequence). The CDR3 covers 12 residues. Here the CDR3 DNA reads TGTGCCAGCAGCTCTAGCGCAGGGGGTGGGTACTTC. As protein: CASSSSAGGGYF.

This chain connects TRBV27 to TRBJ2-1; D perhaps matches TRBD2 (6 bases). Trimming shortened V by 3 bases and J by 4 bases, and 10 bases separated the two germline ends. The CDR3 covers 14 residues. Germline V gene lookup returns CDR1 MNHEY and CDR2 SMNVEV (reference sequence). The CDR3 DNA reads as TGTGCCAGCAGTTTGTTAGCGGAATACAATGAGCAGTTCTTC. Translated: CASSLLAEYNEQFF.

This chain joins TRBV29-1 and TRBJ1-4; D uncertain. The CDR3 consists of 10 residues. Trimming removed 7 bases at V and 5 bases at J, with 5 bases between. Germline CDR1 reads SQVTM; CDR2 reads ANQGSEA. CDR3: CSAKNEKLFF. The CDR3, as DNA: TGCAGCGCTAAGAATGAAAAACTGTTTTTT.

This clone has a handful of counts. CDR3 amino acids: CASGQPSGYEQYF. In DNA, the CDR3 is TGTGCCAGCGGACAGCCGTCCGGTTACGAGCAGTACTTC. The genes are TRBV6-6 and TRBJ2-7, with D possibly matching TRBD1 (6 bases). The CDR3 spans 13 residues. CDR1 MNHNY and CDR2 SVGAGI come from the germline V gene (reference sequence). The ends were cut back, 8 bases at V and 4 bases at J, with 15 bases in the middle.

The gene calls are TRBV19 and TRBJ1-2; 9 bases map to TRBD1. The germline gives CDR1 LNHDA, CDR2 SQIVND (reference sequence). The CDR3 has 14 residues. J was trimmed by 4 bases and V by 3 bases; bases with no gene match: 3. This chain's CDR3 is CASSMGQGGYGYTF. In nucleotides, the CDR3 is TGTGCCAGTAGTATGGGACAGGGAGGCTATGGCTACACCTTC. Full variable domain (remainder filled in from reference TRBV19 and TRBJ1-2): DGGITQSPKYLFRKEGQNVTLSCEQNLNHDAMYWYRQDPGQGLRLIYYSQIVNDFQKGDIAEGYSVSREKKESFPLTVTSAQKNPTAFYLCASSMGQGGYGYTFGSGTRLTVV.

The chain recombines TRBV4-1 with TRBJ2-1, with D possibly TRBD2 on 6 matching bases. The CDR3 is made up of 14 amino acids. The V gene lost 5 bases and the J gene lost 2 bases, with 10 bases spanning the gap. The germline V gene has CDR1 MGHRA and CDR2 YSYEKL. The CDR3 is CASSKEGTYNEQFF. CDR3 sequence (DNA): TGCGCCAGCAGCAAGGAGGGGACCTACAATGAGCAGTTCTTC.

Concerning this clone itself: A read error may produce the germline difference seen at one junction end. This chain connects TRBV7-9 to TRBJ1-2; a weak D match, TRBD1 (6 bases). The CDR3 loop spans 14 amino acids. Germline loops: CDR1 SEHNR, CDR2 FQNEAQ (reference sequence). The CDR3 reads CASSLVQDSPWYHF. Written as DNA, the CDR3 is TGTGCCAGCAGCTTAGTTCAGGACAGCCCTTGGTACCACTTC.

V usage is TRBV25-1 and J usage is TRBJ1-4, with D perhaps matching TRBD1 (6 bases). V was pared by 2 bases and J by 4 bases, with 11 bases between. This CDR3 has 15 amino acids. Germline loops: CDR1 MGHDK, CDR2 SYGVNS. CDR3 coding DNA: TGTGCCAGCAGTGAACCGGGGACAATTAATGAAAAACTGTTTTTT. Residues: CASSEPGTINEKLFF.